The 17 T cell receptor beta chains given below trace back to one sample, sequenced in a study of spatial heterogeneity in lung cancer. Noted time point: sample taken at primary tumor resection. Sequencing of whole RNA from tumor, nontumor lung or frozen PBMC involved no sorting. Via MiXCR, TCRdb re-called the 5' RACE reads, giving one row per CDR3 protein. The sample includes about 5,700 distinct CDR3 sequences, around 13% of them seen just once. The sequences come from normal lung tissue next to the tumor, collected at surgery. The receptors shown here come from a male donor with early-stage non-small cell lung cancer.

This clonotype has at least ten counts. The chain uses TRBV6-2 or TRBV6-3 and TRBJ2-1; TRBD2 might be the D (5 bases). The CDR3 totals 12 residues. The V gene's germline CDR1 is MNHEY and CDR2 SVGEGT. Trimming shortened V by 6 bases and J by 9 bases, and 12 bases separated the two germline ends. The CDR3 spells CASSSRDGEQFF. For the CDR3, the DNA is TGTGCCAGCAGCTCCCGGGATGGTGAGCAGTTCTTC.

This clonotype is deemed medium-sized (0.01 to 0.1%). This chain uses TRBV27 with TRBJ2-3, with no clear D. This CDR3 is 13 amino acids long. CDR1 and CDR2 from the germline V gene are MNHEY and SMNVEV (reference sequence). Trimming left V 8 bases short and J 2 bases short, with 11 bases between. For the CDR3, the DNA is TGTGCCAGCGGTCGCACCAACACAGATACGCAGTATTTT. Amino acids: CASGRTNTDTQYF.

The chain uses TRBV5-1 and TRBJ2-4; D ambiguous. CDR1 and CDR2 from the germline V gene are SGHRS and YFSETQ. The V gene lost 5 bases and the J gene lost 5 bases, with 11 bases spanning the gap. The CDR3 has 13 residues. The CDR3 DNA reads TGCGCCAGCAGAGCTACAGTTGAAAACATTCAGTACTTC. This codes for CASRATVENIQYF.

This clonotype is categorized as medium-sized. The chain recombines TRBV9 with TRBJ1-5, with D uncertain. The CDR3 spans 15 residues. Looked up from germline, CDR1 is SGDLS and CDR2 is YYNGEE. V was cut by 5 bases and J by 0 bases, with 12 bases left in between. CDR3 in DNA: TGTGCCAGCAGTGAAGGGAGCCATAGCAATCAGCCCCAGCATTTT. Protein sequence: CASSEGSHSNQPQHF.

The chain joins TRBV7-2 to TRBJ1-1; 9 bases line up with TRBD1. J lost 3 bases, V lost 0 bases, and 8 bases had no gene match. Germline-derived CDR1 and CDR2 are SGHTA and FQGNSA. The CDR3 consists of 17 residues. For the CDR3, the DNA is TGTGCCAGCAGCTTAGCGGGACAGGGAGTTCCTTACACTGAAGCTTTCTTT. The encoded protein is CASSLAGQGVPYTEAFF. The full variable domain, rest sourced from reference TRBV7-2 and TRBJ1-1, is GAGVSQSPSNKVTEKGKDVELRCDPISGHTALYWYRQSLGQGLEFLIYFQGNSAPDKSGLPSDRFSAERTGGSVSTLTIQRTQQEDSAVYLCASSLAGQGVPYTEAFFGQGTRLTVV.

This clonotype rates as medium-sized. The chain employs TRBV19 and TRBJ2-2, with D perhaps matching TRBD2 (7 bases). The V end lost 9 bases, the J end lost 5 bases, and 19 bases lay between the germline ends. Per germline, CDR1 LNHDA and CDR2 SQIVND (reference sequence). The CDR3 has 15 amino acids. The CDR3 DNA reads TGTGCCAGCCTTGGGGGCTCCGGGGGGACCGGGGAGCTGTTTTTT. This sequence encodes CASLGGSGGTGELFF.

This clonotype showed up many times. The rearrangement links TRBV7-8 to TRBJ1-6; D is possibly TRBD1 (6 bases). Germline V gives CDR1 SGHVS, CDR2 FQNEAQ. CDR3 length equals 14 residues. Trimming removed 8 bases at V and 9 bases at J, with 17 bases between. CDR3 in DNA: TGTGCCAGCGGGGCGGCAGGGGAGGGTTCACCCCTCCACTTT. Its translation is CASGAAGEGSPLHF. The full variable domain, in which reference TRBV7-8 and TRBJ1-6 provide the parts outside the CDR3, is GAGVSQSPRYKVAKRGQDVALRCDPISGHVSLFWYQQALGQGPEFLTYFQNEAQLDKSGLPSDRFFAERPEGSVSTLKIQRTQQEDSAVYLCASGAAGEGSPLHFGNGTRLTVT.

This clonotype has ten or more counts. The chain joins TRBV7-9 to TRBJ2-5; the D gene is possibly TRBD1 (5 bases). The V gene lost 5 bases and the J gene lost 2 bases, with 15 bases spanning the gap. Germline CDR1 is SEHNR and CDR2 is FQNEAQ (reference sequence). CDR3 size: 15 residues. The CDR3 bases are TGTGCCAGCAGCCAGTCAGGGTCCACTCAAGAGACCCAGTACTTC. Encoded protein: CASSQSGSTQETQYF.

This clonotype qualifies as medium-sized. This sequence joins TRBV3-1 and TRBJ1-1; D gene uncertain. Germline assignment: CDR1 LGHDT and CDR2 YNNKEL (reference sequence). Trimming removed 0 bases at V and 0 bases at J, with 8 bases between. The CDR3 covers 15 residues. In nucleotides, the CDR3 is TGTGCCAGCAGCCAAGAGGGCAGACTGAACACTGAAGCTTTCTTT. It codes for CASSQEGRLNTEAFF.

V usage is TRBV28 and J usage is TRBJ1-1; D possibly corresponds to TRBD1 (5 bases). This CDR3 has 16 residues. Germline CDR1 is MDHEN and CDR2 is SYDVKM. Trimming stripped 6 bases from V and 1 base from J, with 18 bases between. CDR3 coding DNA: TGTGCCAGCAGCCCCGGGACCCACCCTGCGAACACTGAAGCTTTCTTT. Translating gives CASSPGTHPANTEAFF.

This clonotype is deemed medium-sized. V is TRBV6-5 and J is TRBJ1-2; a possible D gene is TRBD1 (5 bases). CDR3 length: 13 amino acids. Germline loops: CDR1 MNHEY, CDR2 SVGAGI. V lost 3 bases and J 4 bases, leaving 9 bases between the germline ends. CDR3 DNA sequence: TGTGCCAGCAGTTATGGGGGAGGCTATGGCTACACCTTC. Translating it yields CASSYGGGYGYTF.

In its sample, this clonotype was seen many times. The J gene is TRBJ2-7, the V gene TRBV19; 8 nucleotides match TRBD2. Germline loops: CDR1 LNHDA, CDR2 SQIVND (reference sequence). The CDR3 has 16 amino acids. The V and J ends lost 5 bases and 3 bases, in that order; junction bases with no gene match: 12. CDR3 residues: CASSSHSSGSFYEQYF. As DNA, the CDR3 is TGTGCCAGTAGTTCCCACTCAAGCGGGAGTTTCTACGAGCAGTACTTC. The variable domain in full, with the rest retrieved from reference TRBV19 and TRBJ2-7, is DGGITQSPKYLFRKEGQNVTLSCEQNLNHDAMYWYRQDPGQGLRLIYYSQIVNDFQKGDIAEGYSVSREKKESFPLTVTSAQKNPTAFYLCASSSHSSGSFYEQYFGPGTRLTVT.

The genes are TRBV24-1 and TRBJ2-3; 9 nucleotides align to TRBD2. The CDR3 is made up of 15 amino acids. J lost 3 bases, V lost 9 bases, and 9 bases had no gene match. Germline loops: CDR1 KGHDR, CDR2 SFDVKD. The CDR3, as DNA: TGTGCCACCTCGGCTAGCGGGAAGGGGACAGATACGCAGTATTTT. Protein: CATSASGKGTDTQYF.

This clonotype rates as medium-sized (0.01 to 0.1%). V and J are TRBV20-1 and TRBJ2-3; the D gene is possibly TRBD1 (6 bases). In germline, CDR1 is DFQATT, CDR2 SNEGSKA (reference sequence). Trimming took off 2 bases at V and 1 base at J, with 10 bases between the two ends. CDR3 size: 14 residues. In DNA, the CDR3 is TGCAGTGCTAGATGGGGGCAGGGCACAGATACGCAGTATTTT. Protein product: CSARWGQGTDTQYF.

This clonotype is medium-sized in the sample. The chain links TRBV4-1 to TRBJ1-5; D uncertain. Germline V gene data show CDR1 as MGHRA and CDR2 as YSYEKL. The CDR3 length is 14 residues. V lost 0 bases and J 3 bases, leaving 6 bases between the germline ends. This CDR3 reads CASSQEFVNQPQHF. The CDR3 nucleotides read TGCGCCAGCAGCCAAGAATTCGTCAATCAGCCCCAGCATTTT.

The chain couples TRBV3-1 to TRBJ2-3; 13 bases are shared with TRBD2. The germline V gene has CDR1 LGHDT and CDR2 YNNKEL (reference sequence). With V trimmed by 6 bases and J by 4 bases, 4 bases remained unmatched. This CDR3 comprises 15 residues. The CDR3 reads CASRLAGGFADTQYF. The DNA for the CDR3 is TGTGCCAGCAGACTAGCGGGGGGGTTCGCAGATACGCAGTATTTT.

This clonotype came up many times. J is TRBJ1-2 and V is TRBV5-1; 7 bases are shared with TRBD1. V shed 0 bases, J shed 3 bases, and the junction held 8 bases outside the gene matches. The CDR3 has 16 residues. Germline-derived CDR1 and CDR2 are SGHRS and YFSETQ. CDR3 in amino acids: CASSLDEDRSYYGYTF. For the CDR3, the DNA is TGCGCCAGCAGCTTGGACGAGGACAGGTCTTACTATGGCTACACCTTC.